This entry features one T cell receptor beta chain sequence. The assay was immunoSEQ multiplex PCR, and TCRdb's table has in-frame clones only and misses some. The profile shows some 29,000 clones, 87% of them singletons. The source of the sample is a study of T cell changes during pregnancy in multiple sclerosis. The CDR3 has 13 residues. From germline, CDR1 is SEHNR and CDR2 FQNEAQ (reference sequence). Between the trimmed V and J ends, which lost 3 bases and 6 bases, there was a span of 11 bases. The clonotype was recovered from a female donor with multiple sclerosis, enrolled in a pregnancy study. The material sequenced was CD8+ T cells from peripheral blood mononuclear cells, taken before pregnancy. The chain employs TRBV7-9 and TRBJ1-1; D is ambiguous. This CDR3 reads CASSLVTRPEAFF. The CDR3 nucleotides are TGTGCCAGCAGCTTGGTAACGCGTCCTGAAGCTTTCTTT.